The rows below give T cell receptor beta chains drawn from one sample of a study of T-cell reconstitution after alpha-beta-depleted transplantation in children. TCRdb reprocessed the PCR reads with MiXCR, giving one entry per CDR3 protein. The profile shows 250,000 to 350,000 distinct CDR3 sequences, more than 8% of them singletons. This specimen consisted of PBMCs from the stem cell graft donor, obtained from the stem cell graft. These receptors were collected from a human donor who donated a stem cell graft to a child with SCID. Each CDR3 is given with its conserved first and last residue. Fields, in order: CDR3 protein, CDR3 DNA, CDR3 length, D gene, J gene, clone size, V gene. D genes are given only for firm matches. Rows give clone size only sometimes, using once, few, many, or a class for an expanded clone.

CASSPGTGRSGQYF | TGTGCCAGCAGCCCCGGGACAGGGAGGAGTGGGCAGTACTTC | 14 | TRBD1 | TRBJ2-7 | few | TRBV2
CASSEMTSATSDTQYF | TGTGCCAGCAGTGAAATGACTAGCGCGACATCAGATACGCAGTATTTT | 16 | TRBD2 | TRBJ2-3 | - | TRBV2
CATSRGAEQYF | TGTGCCACCAGCAGAGGTGCAGAGCAGTACTTC | 11 | - | TRBJ2-7 | few | TRBV15
CASKSRLDNSPLHF | TGTGCCAGCAAATCGCGACTTGATAATTCACCCCTCCACTTT | 14 | - | TRBJ1-6 | - | TRBV27
CASSLAGTYYNEQFF | TGTGCCAGCAGTTTGGCCGGAACCTATTACAATGAGCAGTTCTTC | 15 | - | TRBJ2-1 | many | TRBV27
CASSLNSGGARNEQFF | TGCGCCAGCAGCTTGAACAGCGGGGGGGCCCGCAATGAGCAGTTCTTC | 16 | TRBD2 | TRBJ2-1 | - | TRBV5-1
CASSSPTSGGPREQYF | TGTGCCAGCAGTTCCCCGACTAGCGGGGGCCCAAGGGAGCAGTACTTC | 16 | TRBD2 | TRBJ2-7 | few | TRBV6-2/TRBV6-3
CASRDSRDSLYTF | TGTGCCAGCAGAGACTCACGAGACAGTTTGTACACCTTC | 13 | - | TRBJ1-2 | few | TRBV5-4
CASSQTSGGLFSYEQYF | TGTGCCAGCAGCCAGACTAGCGGGGGGCTGTTTTCCTACGAGCAGTACTTC | 17 | TRBD2 | TRBJ2-7 | - | TRBV7-6
CAIRNQGGEDTGELFF | TGTGCCATCAGAAATCAGGGGGGTGAGGACACCGGGGAGCTGTTTTTT | 16 | - | TRBJ2-2 | few | TRBV10-3
CASKINSVGVRQPQHF | TGTGCCAGCAAGATAAACTCTGTGGGGGTACGGCAGCCCCAGCATTTT | 16 | - | TRBJ1-5 | - | TRBV28
CASSSNRGSAEAFF | TGCGCCAGCAGCTCTAACAGGGGGTCCGCTGAAGCTTTCTTT | 14 | TRBD1 | TRBJ1-1 | - | TRBV5-1
CASSFSIRGDEQYF | TGCGCCAGCAGCTTCTCGATCAGGGGAGACGAGCAGTACTTC | 14 | - | TRBJ2-7 | few | TRBV5-1
CASSFTGGEHSYEQYF | TGTGCCAGCAGCTTTACGGGTGGGGAGCACTCCTACGAGCAGTACTTC | 16 | - | TRBJ2-7 | - | TRBV13
CSVEAFGAEAFF | TGCAGCGTTGAAGCCTTCGGTGCTGAAGCTTTCTTT | 12 | - | TRBJ1-1 | few | TRBV29-1
CATQLGNEQFF | TGTGCCACCCAACTCGGGAATGAGCAGTTCTTC | 11 | - | TRBJ2-1 | - | TRBV12-3/TRBV12-4
CASSLDFYNEQFF | TGTGCCAGCAGTTTAGACTTCTACAATGAGCAGTTCTTC | 13 | - | TRBJ2-1 | - | TRBV12-3/TRBV12-4
CASSFSRGYEQYF | TGTGCCAGCAGCTTCAGCAGGGGTTACGAGCAGTACTTC | 13 | - | TRBJ2-7 | few | TRBV11-2
CASSPDEGSYEQYF | TGCGCCAGCAGCCCGGACGAAGGCTCCTACGAGCAGTACTTC | 14 | - | TRBJ2-7 | - | TRBV5-1
CASSRWTENNEQFF | TGTGCCAGTAGTAGGTGGACGGAAAACAATGAGCAGTTCTTC | 14 | - | TRBJ2-1 | few | TRBV19
CASSSRLAGGRAGELFF | TGTGCCAGCAGTTCCCGACTAGCGGGGGGGAGAGCCGGGGAGCTGTTTTTT | 17 | TRBD2 | TRBJ2-2 | few | TRBV12-3/TRBV12-4
CASSGREYYGYTF | TGTGCCAGCAGTGGTCGGGAGTACTATGGCTACACCTTC | 13 | - | TRBJ1-2 | many | TRBV2
CASSSGNMREKLFF | TGTGCCAGCAGTTCCGGGAACATGAGGGAAAAACTGTTTTTT | 14 | - | TRBJ1-4 | - | TRBV12-3/TRBV12-4
CASSLSSGTSHTGELFF | TGTGCCAGCAGCTTGAGTTCTGGGACTAGCCATACCGGGGAGCTGTTTTTT | 17 | TRBD2 | TRBJ2-2 | - | TRBV11-2
CASSGRARAPYEQYF | TGTGCCAGCAGCGGCAGGGCTAGGGCTCCCTACGAGCAGTACTTC | 15 | - | TRBJ2-7 | few | TRBV7-9
CASSLLGPTYNEQFF | TGCGCCAGCAGCTTGCTGGGTCCAACCTACAATGAGCAGTTCTTC | 15 | - | TRBJ2-1 | - | TRBV5-1
CASSLGSQETNTEAFF | TGCGCCAGCAGCTTGGGGAGTCAGGAGACGAACACTGAAGCTTTCTTT | 16 | - | TRBJ1-1 | many | TRBV5-1
CSVEVTRETQYF | TGCAGCGTTGAAGTTACCCGAGAGACCCAGTACTTC | 12 | - | TRBJ2-5 | many | TRBV29-1
CASSQSRKPGPLLGDTQYF | TGCGCCAGCAGTCAATCTCGAAAACCGGGACCCTTACTTGGAGATACGCAGTATTTT | 19 | - | TRBJ2-3 | few | TRBV23-1
CASSLYGELEQYF | TGTGCCAGCAGTTTATATGGCGAGTTGGAGCAGTACTTC | 13 | - | TRBJ2-7 | few | TRBV12-3/TRBV12-4
CSARDLQRDSYNEQFF | TGCAGTGCTAGAGATCTTCAGCGGGACTCCTACAATGAGCAGTTCTTC | 16 | TRBD2 | TRBJ2-1 | - | TRBV20-1
CASSLAPINTEAFF | TGTGCCAGCAGCTTAGCACCGATCAACACTGAAGCTTTCTTT | 14 | - | TRBJ1-1 | - | TRBV7-6
CASSEGMGGSEQFF | TGTGCCAGCAGTGAAGGGATGGGGGGGAGCGAGCAGTTCTTC | 14 | TRBD2 | TRBJ2-1 | few | TRBV2
CASRGGAYEQYF | TGTGCCAGCAGAGGGGGAGCCTACGAGCAGTACTTC | 12 | - | TRBJ2-7 | - | TRBV7-8
CASGLVPRTGEYGYTF | TGTGCTAGTGGTTTGGTACCTCGGACAGGGGAATATGGCTACACCTTC | 16 | TRBD1 | TRBJ1-2 | few | TRBV12-5
CASRRVASNQPQHF | TGTGCCAGTAGGCGGGTAGCTAGCAATCAGCCCCAGCATTTT | 14 | - | TRBJ1-5 | few | TRBV19
CASSPATSSGGANTGELFF | TGTGCCAGCAGTCCGGCGACTTCAAGCGGGGGAGCGAACACCGGGGAGCTGTTTTTT | 19 | TRBD2 | TRBJ2-2 | few | TRBV12-3/TRBV12-4
CSVEDGTGTYEQYF | TGCAGCGTTGAAGATGGGACAGGGACCTACGAGCAGTACTTC | 14 | TRBD1 | TRBJ2-7 | - | TRBV29-1
CASSRDGQGRGELFF | TGCGCCAGCAGCCGCGATGGTCAGGGGCGTGGGGAGCTGTTTTTT | 15 | - | TRBJ2-2 | many | TRBV5-1
CSAEDRVEEQYF | TGCAGTGCTGAGGACAGGGTTGAGGAGCAGTACTTC | 12 | TRBD1 | TRBJ2-7 | - | TRBV20-1
CASSLAGAPTDTQYF | TGTGCCAGCAGCTTAGCGGGGGCGCCGACAGATACGCAGTATTTT | 15 | - | TRBJ2-3 | few | TRBV7-9
CASSQGQYYEQYF | TGCGCCAGCAGCCAGGGACAGTATTACGAGCAGTACTTC | 13 | TRBD1 | TRBJ2-7 | few | TRBV5-1
CSARLFGTGELFF | TGCAGTGCTAGACTCTTCGGAACCGGGGAGCTGTTTTTT | 13 | - | TRBJ2-2 | many | TRBV20-1
CASSVSAGAGYEQYF | TGTGCCAGCAGTGTTTCAGCGGGGGCGGGTTACGAGCAGTACTTC | 15 | TRBD2 | TRBJ2-7 | few | TRBV6-1
CASSQVLGGDTDTQYF | TGCGCCAGCAGCCAGGTGCTGGGGGGGGATACAGATACGCAGTATTTT | 16 | TRBD2 | TRBJ2-3 | many | TRBV4-1
CASSQITGAREQYF | TGTGCCAGCAGCCAAATTACGGGGGCACGCGAGCAGTACTTC | 14 | - | TRBJ2-7 | - | TRBV3-1
CASSLGAAGEKLFF | TGTGCCAGCAGTTTAGGGGCAGCGGGGGAAAAACTGTTTTTT | 14 | - | TRBJ1-4 | many | TRBV27
CASRTTGQNSPLHF | TGTGCCAGCAGGACAACAGGGCAAAATTCACCCCTCCACTTT | 14 | - | TRBJ1-6 | - | TRBV12-3/TRBV12-4
CSVSGGRGRQETQYF | TGCAGCGTTTCGGGGGGCAGGGGGCGCCAAGAGACCCAGTACTTC | 15 | - | TRBJ2-5 | - | TRBV29-1
CSANVGGVDEQYF | TGCAGTGCTAACGTGGGTGGGGTGGACGAGCAGTACTTC | 13 | - | TRBJ2-7 | - | TRBV20-1
CASSNGGGGYEQYF | TGCGCCAGCAGCAATGGAGGAGGGGGTTACGAGCAGTACTTC | 14 | - | TRBJ2-7 | - | TRBV5-1
CASSLEFGETQYF | TGTGCCAGCAGCTTGGAATTTGGGGAGACCCAGTACTTC | 13 | - | TRBJ2-5 | many | TRBV7-9
CASSVQGVGETQYF | TGCGCCAGCAGCGTCCAGGGAGTCGGGGAGACCCAGTACTTC | 14 | - | TRBJ2-5 | few | TRBV5-1
CASSLVVGLSGNTIYF | TGTGCCAGCAGTTTAGTCGTCGGCCTCTCTGGAAACACCATATATTTT | 16 | - | TRBJ1-3 | many | TRBV12-3/TRBV12-4